Reported below is one T cell receptor beta chain. This clonotype was counted a few times. The antigen this receptor binds is unknown. No much larger clone exists at a distance of one base, and base qualities are not known. These data come from a study of T cells in Graves' hyperthyroidism and ophthalmopathy (dated by TCRdb to the late 2010s). With respect to the entire study: Peripheral blood was collected at initial diagnosis, before any treatment. A discovery cohort of approximately 100 patients, roughly 45 with Graves' ophthalmopathy and approximately 55 with stable Graves' hyperthyroidism, was used to find distinguishing TCR V-J signatures. Prospective prediction of ophthalmopathy was tested in an independent validation cohort consisting of fewer than 20 hyperthyroidism patients and 17 patients who later progressed to ophthalmopathy. The roughly 100 discovery patients were randomly divided into training and test sets at a 7:3 ratio. The study also compared thyroid tissue and blood T-cell repertoires from several Graves' hyperthyroidism patients. Once sampling was done, hyperthyroidism patients were given methimazole at a starting dose of 30 mg daily, whereas ophthalmopathy patients were given high-dose intravenous methylprednisolone. According to the paper, TCR Vbeta CDR3 sequencing was carried out on 135 peripheral blood samples, which came from 40 to 45 ophthalmopathy, some 73 hyperthyroidism and roughly 17 progressor patients.

The CDR3 goes from the cysteine to the phenylalanine over 13 residues. The entry retains the CDR3 DNA only, 39 bases that are in frame from base 1. CDR1 is given as SNHLY and CDR2 as FYNNEI, both from the germline V gene. Trimming removed 6 bases from V and 7 bases from J, leaving 15 bases between the germline ends. Stable Graves' hyperthyroidism was defined as the absence of progression to ophthalmopathy over 18 months of follow-up. Hyperthyroidism patients were aged 18 to 65 years and newly diagnosed, with disease duration of less than 2 months. Patients with uncontrolled infections, other autoimmune diseases, pregnancy or lactation were excluded. Diagnoses were based on clinical symptoms, serum thyroxine and TRAb, thyroid ultrasound and orbital computed tomography. Ficoll-Paque density gradient centrifugation was used to isolate PBMCs from approximately 10 ml of fresh peripheral blood. Trizol reagent was used to extract total RNA, and RNA quality was then checked on an Agilent 2100 Bioanalyzer.

The paper as a whole reports these results and caveats: In cross-validation, a model built on a 13 V-J signature told ophthalmopathy apart from stable hyperthyroidism with 87.88% sensitivity and roughly 82% specificity, and in testing the same model reached 80%/75%. Most expanded thyroid clonotypes (frequency above 0.001) were also detected in blood, suggesting blood repertoires may reflect thyroid immune responses. In validation, the model predicted progression to ophthalmopathy with 60% to 71% sensitivity and roughly 72% specificity, a median of 6.5 months before onset. Sample size was not statistically predetermined, and blinding of investigators to group allocation was not performed.

Amplification of TCR beta CDR3 regions was carried out from RNA transcripts. For the first round of RT-PCR on the TCR CDR3, the HTBI primer set was used together with the Qiagen OneStep RT-PCR kit. The libraries were constructed in a second round of multiplex PCR and then size-selected and purified. The libraries were sequenced on an Illumina HiSeq2000 using paired-end 100 bp reads. On the study's bioinformatics: SOAPnuke was used to process the raw data, removing reads that contained adapters or uncalled bases, had a mean Phred below 15, or lacked an exact match to the constant primer or identifier. COPE v1.2.5 was used to merge high-quality paired reads, and clonotypes were defined as unique nucleotide sequences. MiTCR v1.1 was used to align clonotypes to the IMGT TRBV, TRBD and TRBJ reference segments. The analysis included only V-J combinations with a frequency above 0.0001, which together covered roughly 99% of the repertoires. A TCS score was defined as the ratio between F50 (clonal expansion) and ExV (chaos), using BLOSUM62-based TCRdist between CDR3 peptides within each V-J. Welch's t-statistics and random forest reduced around 510 V-J features to around 14, which were used in a naive Bayes classifier (R e1071). In-frame beta chains were kept once TCRdb had trimmed the public reads at Q25 with fastp and called clones with MiXCR. Rows with one shared CDR3 protein collapse into an entry with the most common genes and DNA. For this entry, the V and J calls and clone size follow TCRdb and not the study's own pipeline. This sample lists under 700,000 distinct CDR3 sequences; around 17% were detected once. Around 18% of the sample is held by the ten biggest clonotypes.

The TCR sequence derives from a woman under 30 with Graves' hyperthyroidism. The V and J segments used are TRBV2 and TRBJ1-2, and perhaps TRBD1 as D gene, on 6 matching bases. Sequencing was done on a sample of blood. The base sequence is TGTGCCAGCAGCGCACAGGGTGTCTCTGGCTACACCTTC. Translated, this is CASSAQGVSGYTF.